The TCR beta chain under discussion was sequenced for a study of T cells in localized non-small cell lung cancer. Study outcomes and limitations: Heterogeneity stays possible, as sequencing covered only one tumor region. Uninvolved nearby lung showed the greatest T cell clonality, exceeding that found in tumor. Median around 56 top-100 tumor clones were shared with paired adjacent lung.

The trim removed 4 bases at V and 2 bases at J, leaving 9 bases unmatched. CDR1 and CDR2 from the germline V gene are SGHTS and YDEGEE. The CDR3 spans 15 residues. Notes on this clone: Its antigen is as yet unknown.

Sequenced by immunoSEQ multiplex PCR; TCRdb stores in-frame clones only, minus some. The table lists tens of thousands of clones, around 88% of them singletons, with 9.4% in the top ten. Sequenced here: peripheral blood mononuclear cells, sampled before any cancer treatment. This receptor was obtained from a woman between 35 and 75 years old with stage III lung adenocarcinoma. The rearrangement uses TRBV5-8 and TRBJ2-7; 7 bases match TRBD2. In DNA form, the CDR3 reads TGTGCCAGCAGCATCTCTAGCGGTTTCGCCTACGAGCAGTACTTC. This encodes CASSISSGFAYEQYF.